Listed below are T cell receptor beta chains from one sample, sequenced in a study of early T cells in non-severe SARS-CoV-2 infection. TCRdb independently ran MiXCR on the 5' RACE reads; one entry per CDR3 protein. The data show 30,000 to 35,000 distinct CDR3 sequences, 7.1% seen once. Specimen: whole blood, collected at baseline. These TCRs come from an adult who was a healthcare worker with PCR-confirmed SARS-CoV-2 infection or an uninfected control (not recorded which). CDR3s include the opening cysteine and the closing phenylalanine or tryptophan. The D gene is left open where the match is weak. For some rows the clone size is stated as once, few or many, or as a class when expanded; others skip it.

.	TRBJ2-2	TRBV5-4	.	TGTGCCAGCAGCTTGGACGTCCGGGGACCGGGGGAGCTGTTTTTT	CASSLDVRGPGELFF
.	TRBJ2-6	TRBV20-1	many	TGCAGTGTACGGGACCTCAACTCTGGGGCCAACGTCCTGACTTTC	CSVRDLNSGANVLTF
TRBD2	TRBJ2-3	TRBV6-2/TRBV6-3	few	TGTGCCAGCAGTTACTTTCCGACTAGCGGACGCACAGATACGCAGTATTTT	CASSYFPTSGRTDTQYF
TRBD2	TRBJ2-7	TRBV28	.	TGTGCCAGCAGGCCTAATCCGGCCAGGACTAGCGGGAGGAGTGAGCAGTACTTC	CASRPNPARTSGRSEQYF
.	TRBJ1-4	TRBV11-3	.	TGTGCCAGCAGCTCCCCCGACGAGGGAGGGAAACTGTTTTTT	CASSSPDEGGKLFF
.	TRBJ1-3	TRBV20-1	many	TGCAGTGCCATTGACACAGGCTCTGGAAACACCATATATTTT	CSAIDTGSGNTIYF
.	TRBJ1-6	TRBV3-1	.	TGTGCCAGCAGCCAAGAGGGGGGGAATTCACCCCTCCACTTT	CASSQEGGNSPLHF
.	TRBJ2-1	TRBV27	few	TGTGCCAGCAAGGGTGACGGGCGGGGCTCCTACAATGAGCAGTTCTTC	CASKGDGRGSYNEQFF
.	TRBJ1-5	TRBV6-2/TRBV6-3	few	TGTGCCAGCAGTCCTCAAAGTGGGGGGAATCAGCCCCAGCATTTT	CASSPQSGGNQPQHF
TRBD1	TRBJ1-4	TRBV7-9	many	TGTGCCAGCAGCGTGGGACAGTTTAATGAAAAACTGTTTTTT	CASSVGQFNEKLFF
TRBD1	TRBJ2-1	TRBV19	many	TGTGCCAGTCGATCCGGGACAGGGGAGTCAAACGCCTACAATGAGCAGTTCTTC	CASRSGTGESNAYNEQFF
TRBD2	TRBJ2-1	TRBV10-3	medium-sized	TGTGCCATCAGTGAGGTAGGGCGGGAGTCATACAATGAGCAGTTCTTC	CAISEVGRESYNEQFF
TRBD2	TRBJ2-1	TRBV7-2	few	TGTGCCAGCAGCTTCGCCCCTAGCGGGAGGGCCGACCAAGATAGTGAGCAGTTCTTC	CASSFAPSGRADQDSEQFF
.	TRBJ1-6	TRBV10-3	.	TGTGCCATCAACACAGGAGGGACCAGTAATTCACCCCTCCACTTT	CAINTGGTSNSPLHF
TRBD2	TRBJ2-1	TRBV7-8	many	TGTGCCAGCAGCTTAGGCTTCGGGACTAGCGGGATCAATGAGCAGTTCTTC	CASSLGFGTSGINEQFF
TRBD2	TRBJ2-3	TRBV7-3	many	TGTGCCAGCGGGACTAGCGGGAGCCGCACAGATACGCAGTATTTT	CASGTSGSRTDTQYF
.	TRBJ2-1	TRBV19	many	TGTGCCAGTAGTGCCCCCGGGGCGTTTAGTGAGCAGTTCTTC	CASSAPGAFSEQFF
TRBD2	TRBJ2-4	TRBV7-2	many	TGTGCCAGCAGCTTAGGAGGAGCGGGAGGCCCCCAGCACATTCAGTACTTC	CASSLGGAGGPQHIQYF
TRBD1	TRBJ2-2	TRBV29-1	many	TGCAGCGTTCGCCCAGGGGGCGCGTCCGGGGAGCTGTTTTTT	CSVRPGGASGELFF
.	TRBJ2-1	TRBV21-1	.	TGTGCCAGCAGCTCTACCGGGACTAGCGGGAGGAGCGAGCAGTTCTTC	CASSSTGTSGRSEQFF
.	TRBJ1-1	TRBV29-1	.	TGCAGCGTTGGGAGGATCAAAATCGAAGCTTTCTTT	CSVGRIKIEAFF
TRBD2	TRBJ2-1	TRBV7-9	many	TGTGCCAGCAGTTTCCCCTCTAGCGGGAGACAGTACAATGAGCAGTTCTTC	CASSFPSSGRQYNEQFF
TRBD2	TRBJ2-2	TRBV7-3	many	TGTGCCAGCAGCTCCCGGACCGGGACTAGCGTCACCGGGGAGCTGTTTTTT	CASSSRTGTSVTGELFF
.	TRBJ2-1	TRBV28	many	TGTGCCAGCAGTTTAGACAGGAGGATCTACAATGAGCAGTTCTTC	CASSLDRRIYNEQFF
.	TRBJ2-1	TRBV13	.	TGTGCCAGCAGCTCCCGAATACTGGACTCCTACCTTAGCTCCTACAATGAGCAGTTCTTC	CASSSRILDSYLSSYNEQFF
TRBD1	TRBJ2-5	TRBV27	few	TGTGCCAGCAGTTCTCCCCTGACAGGGCAAGAGACCCAGTACTTC	CASSSPLTGQETQYF
TRBD2	TRBJ2-5	TRBV7-9	many	TGTGCCAGCATCATACTTGGGCGGGAGCGCGTAGAGACCCAGTACTTC	CASIILGRERVETQYF
TRBD2	TRBJ2-1	TRBV6-4	.	TGTGCCAGCAGAAATACTAGCGGGAGAGTATACAATGAGCAGTTCTTC	CASRNTSGRVYNEQFF
TRBD2	TRBJ2-5	TRBV5-1	many	TGCGCCAGCAGCGTAGAAGGACTAGCGGTTCAAGAGACCCAGTACTTC	CASSVEGLAVQETQYF
.	TRBJ2-5	TRBV14	many	TGTGCCAGCAGCCAAGATGATCGGGCCCAGTACTTC	CASSQDDRAQYF
TRBD2	TRBJ2-7	TRBV12-3/TRBV12-4	once	TGTGCCAGCAGTTCCGCTCGGACTAGCGGGAGCTACGAGCAGTACTTC	CASSSARTSGSYEQYF
.	TRBJ1-5	TRBV10-3	few	TGTGCCATCAGCGGGACGGGGGCCAGTCAGCCCCAGCATTTT	CAISGTGASQPQHF
.	TRBJ1-6	TRBV4-3	.	TGCGCCAGCAGCCAAGGACAGCTCTATAATTCACCCCTCCACTTT	CASSQGQLYNSPLHF
.	TRBJ2-2	TRBV15	many	TGTGCCACCAGCAGAGGAGGTGGTCGAAGCGGGACCGGGGAGCTGTTTTTT	CATSRGGGRSGTGELFF
.	TRBJ2-5	TRBV5-6	many	TGTGCCAGCAGCTTGGAAAGACCAGAGACCCAGTACTTC	CASSLERPETQYF
.	TRBJ1-1	TRBV20-1	few	TGCAGTGCTGCCTCGTCGGACAGACTAAACACTGAAGCTTTCTTT	CSAASSDRLNTEAFF
.	TRBJ2-1	TRBV5-6	many	TGTGCCAGCAGCTTCGTGTCAGCCCTGGAACAGTTCTTC	CASSFVSALEQFF
TRBD2	TRBJ2-2	TRBV18	.	TGTGCCAGCTTACCGACTAGCGGAAACACCGGGGAGCTGTTTTTT	CASLPTSGNTGELFF
TRBD2	TRBJ2-1	TRBV4-1	many	TGCGCCAGCAGCCAAACCATTACTAGCGGGAGATTCTATGAGCAGTTCTTC	CASSQTITSGRFYEQFF
.	TRBJ1-2	TRBV27	.	TGTGCCAGCAGTTTGGGGGCAGGGATCGGCTACACCTTC	CASSLGAGIGYTF
TRBD2	TRBJ2-1	TRBV7-8	.	TGTGCCAGCTTTCAGCGGGAGGCCGCCTACAATGAGCAGTTCTTC	CASFQREAAYNEQFF
.	TRBJ2-3	TRBV10-3	many	TGTGCCATCAGTGAGTCGACAGCCCGAAGCACAGATACGCAGTATTTT	CAISESTARSTDTQYF
TRBD2	TRBJ2-2	TRBV5-1	.	TGCGCCAGCCGGACTAGCGGGAACACCGGGGAGCTGTTTTTT	CASRTSGNTGELFF
.	TRBJ1-5	TRBV6-6	few	TGTGCCAGCCGAGGAGGGGAAGAGCCCCAGCATTTT	CASRGGEEPQHF
.	TRBJ1-1	TRBV12-3/TRBV12-4	many	TGTGCCAGCAGCCCAACCATGAACACTGAAGCTTTCTTT	CASSPTMNTEAFF
TRBD1	TRBJ2-7	TRBV12-3/TRBV12-4	.	TGTGCCAGCAGTTTAGTTTGGGACAGGGGTTCCTACGAGCAGTACTTC	CASSLVWDRGSYEQYF
.	TRBJ2-2	TRBV7-3	.	TGTGCCAGCAGCTTAACTTCGAACACCGGGGAGCTGTTTTTT	CASSLTSNTGELFF
TRBD1	TRBJ1-2	TRBV28	many	TGTGCCAGCAGGAGGGGACAGGGATTTGGCTACACCTTC	CASRRGQGFGYTF
.	TRBJ2-3	TRBV28	many	TGTGCCAGCAGGTTACAAGGACTGATTGATACGCAGTATTTT	CASRLQGLIDTQYF
TRBD2	TRBJ2-3	TRBV4-2	medium-sized	TGTGCCAGCAGCCAAGCCTTACGGGAGGCAGATACGCAGTATTTT	CASSQALREADTQYF
.	TRBJ2-7	TRBV20-1	.	TGCAGTGCTAGAGATTTGGAGGGCCTCTCCTACGAGCAGTACTTC	CSARDLEGLSYEQYF
.	TRBJ2-5	TRBV11-2	many	TGTGCCAGCAGCTTAGACCCGGGACCGAGGCAGACCCAGTACTTC	CASSLDPGPRQTQYF
.	TRBJ2-5	TRBV4-1	few	TGCGCCAGCAGCCAAGTCCTTAGCGGAGCTCAAGAGACCCAGTACTTC	CASSQVLSGAQETQYF
.	TRBJ2-1	TRBV29-1	few	TGCAGCGTCAGGAAGGAATTATCGGGTGGTAATGAGCAGTTCTTC	CSVRKELSGGNEQFF
.	TRBJ2-3	TRBV7-2	.	TGTGCCAGCAGCTCAGTCCGGGGAGGAGATACGCAGTATTTT	CASSSVRGGDTQYF
.	TRBJ2-1	TRBV4-1	many	TGCGCCAGCAGCCAAATAGCTGGGACCTACAATGAGCAGTTCTTC	CASSQIAGTYNEQFF
.	TRBJ2-7	TRBV12-3/TRBV12-4	few	TGTGCCAGCGGCCTAGGGCCTGACGAGCAGTACTTC	CASGLGPDEQYF
.	TRBJ2-2	TRBV7-7	few	TGTGCTAGCAGCCCTGGACAGGGAGGGACCGGGGAGCTGTTTTTT	CASSPGQGGTGELFF
.	TRBJ2-3	TRBV29-1	many	TGCAGCGCCGGGGACAGCACAGATACGCAGTATTTT	CSAGDSTDTQYF